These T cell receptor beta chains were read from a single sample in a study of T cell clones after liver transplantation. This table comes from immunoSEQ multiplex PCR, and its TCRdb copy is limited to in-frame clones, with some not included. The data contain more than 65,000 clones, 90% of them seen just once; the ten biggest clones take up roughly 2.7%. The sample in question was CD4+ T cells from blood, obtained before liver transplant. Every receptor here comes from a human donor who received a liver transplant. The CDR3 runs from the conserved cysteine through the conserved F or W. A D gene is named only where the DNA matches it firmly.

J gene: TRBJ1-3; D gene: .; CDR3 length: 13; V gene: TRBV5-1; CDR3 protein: CASSLEAGNTIYF; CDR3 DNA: TGCGCCAGCAGCTTGGAGGCGGGAAACACCATATATTTT
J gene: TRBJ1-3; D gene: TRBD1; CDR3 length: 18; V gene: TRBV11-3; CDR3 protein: CASSPDGRTGSSGNTIYF; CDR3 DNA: TGTGCCAGCAGCCCAGACGGACGGACAGGGAGCTCTGGAAACACCATATATTTT
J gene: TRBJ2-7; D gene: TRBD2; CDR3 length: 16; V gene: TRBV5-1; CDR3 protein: CASSLGLAGGSYEQYF; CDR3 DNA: TGCGCCAGCAGCTTGGGACTAGCGGGAGGGTCCTACGAGCAGTACTTC
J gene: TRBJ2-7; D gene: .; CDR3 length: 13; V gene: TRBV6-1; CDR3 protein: CASSADRSYEQYF; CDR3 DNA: TGTGCCAGCAGCGCCGACAGATCCTACGAGCAGTACTTC
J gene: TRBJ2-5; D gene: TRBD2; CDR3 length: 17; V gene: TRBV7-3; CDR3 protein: CASSFKRLAGGGETQYF; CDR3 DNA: TGTGCCAGCAGCTTCAAACGACTAGCGGGAGGGGGGGAGACCCAGTACTTC
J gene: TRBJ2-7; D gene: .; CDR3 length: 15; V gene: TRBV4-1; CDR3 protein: CASSPPRAESYEQYF; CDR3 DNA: TGCGCCAGCAGCCCCCCCCGAGCCGAATCCTACGAGCAGTACTTC
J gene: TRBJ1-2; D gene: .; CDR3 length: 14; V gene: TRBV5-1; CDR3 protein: CASSTGDGNYGYTF; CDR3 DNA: TGCGCCAGCAGCACGGGGGACGGTAACTATGGCTACACCTTC
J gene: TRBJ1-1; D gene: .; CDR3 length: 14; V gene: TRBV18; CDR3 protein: CASSPTVAGTEAFF; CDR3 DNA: TGTGCCAGCTCACCGACAGTGGCGGGCACTGAAGCTTTCTTT
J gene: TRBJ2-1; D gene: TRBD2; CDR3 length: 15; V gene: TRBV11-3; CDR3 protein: CASSARLAGDNEQFF; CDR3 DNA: TGTGCCAGCAGCGCGCGGCTAGCGGGAGACAATGAGCAGTTCTTC
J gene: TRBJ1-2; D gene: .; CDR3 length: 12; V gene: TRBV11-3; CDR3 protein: CASSEREQGYTF; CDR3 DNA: TGTGCCAGCAGCGAGAGGGAACAGGGCTACACCTTC